This TCR beta chain appears in the sequencing data of a study of T-cell memory formation after mild COVID-19. TCRdb re-called the 5' RACE reads with MiXCR, one entry per CDR3 protein. The sample yields approximately 340,000 distinct CDR3 sequences, roughly 15% seen once. This clonotype was counted a few times. V shed 4 bases and J shed 3 bases, with 16 bases lying between them. The CDR3 totals 16 residues. Per the germline V gene, CDR1 is SGDLS and CDR2 is YYNGEE. This TCR derives from a man aged 18 to 30 who had mild COVID-19 (a few samples of this study predate the infection). Cell type and time point are not known. The sequencing input was PBMCs or a T cell subset sorted from them (not recorded which). The chain uses TRBV9 and TRBJ2-2, with a possible D match to TRBD2 (5 bases). CDR3 nucleotides: TGTGCCAGCAGCCCCAGGACGGGAACCGACACCGGGGAGCTGTTTTTT. Translated, it gives CASSPRTGTDTGELFF.